This T cell receptor beta chain was found in a study of early T cells in non-severe SARS-CoV-2 infection. There are 15 residues in the CDR3. Germline V gives CDR1 DFQATT, CDR2 SNEGSKA (reference sequence). The J segment lost 0 bases and the V segment lost 5 bases, leaving 8 bases of the junction unmatched. This clonotype came up many times. TCRdb independently ran MiXCR on the 5' RACE reads; one entry per CDR3 protein. The profile shows about 28,000 distinct CDR3 sequences, approximately 6.6% of them singletons. The sequenced sample was whole blood, obtained at baseline. The chain employs TRBV20-1 and TRBJ2-7, with TRBD2 matching over 9 bases. The receptor comes from an adult who was a healthcare worker with PCR-confirmed SARS-CoV-2 infection or an uninfected control (not recorded which). The CDR3 bases are TGCAGTGCTGCGTCTCTAGCGGGGATCTCCTACGAGCAGTACTTC. This encodes CSAASLAGISYEQYF.